The rows below give T cell receptor beta chains drawn from one sample of a study of identical twins. TCRdb re-called the 5' RACE reads with MiXCR, one entry per CDR3 protein. The profile shows under 450,000 distinct CDR3 sequences, under 20% of them singletons. The sample comprised naive T cells sorted from blood. The receptor source for this set is a man aged 45 to 65 in good health. The CDR3 runs from the conserved cysteine through the conserved F or W. D genes are given only for firm matches. Expanded clones get a size class; other rows say once, few or many, or leave the size out.

TRBV9,.,.,TRBJ2-7,CASSVASGVEQYF,TGTGCCAGCAGCGTAGCATCAGGGGTCGAGCAGTACTTC
TRBV20-1,TRBD1,few,TRBJ1-6,CSARGTGNSPLHF,TGCAGTGCTAGGGGGACAGGGAATTCACCCCTCCACTTT
TRBV20-1,TRBD1,.,TRBJ2-4,CSASSGTGAKNIQYF,TGCAGTGCTAGTTCAGGGACAGGGGCCAAAAACATTCAGTACTTC
TRBV20-1,.,.,TRBJ2-2,CSARGQVMNTGELFF,TGCAGTGCTAGAGGGCAGGTGATGAACACCGGGGAGCTGTTTTTT
TRBV7-2,.,.,TRBJ2-7,CASSLGGSPYEQYF,TGTGCCAGCAGCTTAGGAGGGAGTCCCTACGAGCAGTACTTC
TRBV7-2,TRBD1,.,TRBJ1-3,CASSLGPGQTGNTIYF,TGTGCCAGCAGCTTGGGCCCGGGACAGACTGGAAACACCATATATTTT
TRBV6-2/TRBV6-3,.,.,TRBJ1-5,CASSRTGRGNNQPQHF,TGTGCCAGCAGCCGGACTGGGAGAGGGAACAATCAGCCCCAGCATTTT
TRBV11-2,TRBD2,.,TRBJ2-1,CASSLDLASGRSNEQFF,TGTGCCAGCAGCCTAGATTTGGCTAGCGGGAGATCTAATGAGCAGTTCTTC
TRBV20-1,.,.,TRBJ2-1,CSAPSGTTSEQFF,TGCAGTGCCCCATCCGGGACCACCAGTGAGCAGTTCTTC
TRBV7-9,TRBD2,few,TRBJ2-3,CASSILAGAPHIDTQYF,TGTGCCAGCAGCATTTTAGCGGGGGCGCCACACATAGATACGCAGTATTTT
TRBV27,.,few,TRBJ1-2,CASASLQGLYGYTF,TGTGCCAGCGCGTCGTTACAGGGCCTCTATGGCTACACCTTC
TRBV4-1,.,few,TRBJ2-2,CASSQEGGPGKTGELFF,TGCGCCAGCAGCCAAGAAGGGGGTCCGGGGAAGACCGGGGAGCTGTTTTTT
TRBV28,TRBD1,many,TRBJ2-1,CASSPTGGGYNEQFF,TGTGCCAGCAGTCCTACAGGGGGCGGGTACAATGAGCAGTTCTTC
TRBV29-1,.,many,TRBJ2-7,CSVEDGAGSYEQYF,TGCAGCGTTGAAGATGGCGCAGGGTCCTACGAGCAGTACTTC
TRBV20-1,.,many,TRBJ2-7,CSARWRTGEQYF,TGCAGTGCCAGATGGAGGACGGGGGAGCAGTACTTC
TRBV7-2,.,.,TRBJ2-1,CASSLARGVYNEQFF,TGTGCCAGCAGCTTAGCCCGGGGCGTTTACAATGAGCAGTTCTTC
TRBV20-1,.,.,TRBJ1-2,CSARDLSRPSYGYTF,TGCAGTGCTAGAGATCTCTCCAGGCCTTCGTATGGCTACACCTTC
TRBV5-6,.,few,TRBJ1-4,CASSWGPDTNEKLFF,TGTGCCAGCAGCTGGGGACCGGACACTAATGAAAAACTGTTTTTT
TRBV20-1,.,many,TRBJ2-7,CSARSREYEQYF,TGCAGTGCTAGAAGTAGGGAATACGAGCAGTACTTC
TRBV10-3,.,.,TRBJ2-7,CAISEFPGGYEQYF,TGTGCCATCAGTGAGTTCCCAGGCGGGTACGAGCAGTACTTC
TRBV4-3,.,.,TRBJ2-1,CASSQDEYGVADVNEQFF,TGCGCCAGCAGCCAAGATGAGTACGGGGTAGCCGATGTCAATGAGCAGTTCTTC
TRBV29-1,.,many,TRBJ1-2,CSVGTTNYGYTF,TGCAGCGTTGGAACAACTAACTATGGCTACACCTTC
TRBV27,TRBD1,few,TRBJ1-4,CASSYSLNRGSEKLFF,TGTGCCAGCAGTTATTCCCTCAACAGGGGTAGTGAAAAACTGTTTTTT
TRBV15,.,few,TRBJ2-2,CATSRDLGELFF,TGTGCCACCAGCAGAGATCTCGGGGAGCTGTTTTTT
TRBV20-1,.,few,TRBJ1-1,CSAAGTTNTEAFF,TGCAGTGCAGCCGGGACGACGAACACTGAAGCTTTCTTT
TRBV6-2/TRBV6-3,TRBD2,.,TRBJ2-5,CASSQRRTSGVQETQYF,TGTGCCAGCAGCCAACGGAGAACTAGCGGGGTCCAAGAGACCCAGTACTTC
TRBV7-2,.,.,TRBJ2-5,CASSSPMRAQYF,TGTGCCAGCAGCTCGCCGATGAGGGCCCAGTACTTC
TRBV2,TRBD1,.,TRBJ2-7,CASMDRSSYEQYF,TGTGCCAGCATGGACAGGAGCTCCTACGAGCAGTACTTC
TRBV6-1,.,many,TRBJ1-4,CASKPGLGQEKLFF,TGTGCCAGCAAACCGGGCCTCGGCCAGGAAAAACTGTTTTTT
TRBV4-3,.,.,TRBJ1-3,CASSQEAFGSGNTIYF,TGCGCCAGCAGCCAAGAGGCTTTCGGATCTGGAAACACCATATATTTT
TRBV5-5,.,few,TRBJ2-7,CASSLEFRGSYEQYF,TGTGCCAGCAGCTTGGAGTTTAGGGGTTCCTACGAGCAGTACTTC
TRBV18,.,.,TRBJ1-2,CASSPLEGSYGYTF,TGTGCCAGCTCACCTCTGGAGGGAAGCTATGGCTACACCTTC
TRBV29-1,.,.,TRBJ1-2,CSVDSSYGYTF,TGCAGCGTTGACTCATCCTATGGCTACACCTTC
TRBV10-3,.,many,TRBJ2-5,CAISSPGSREETQYF,TGTGCCATCAGTTCCCCCGGTTCCAGGGAAGAGACCCAGTACTTC
TRBV5-1,TRBD1,many,TRBJ2-5,CASSRGVRQGQETQYF,TGCGCCAGCAGCCGTGGAGTCAGACAGGGCCAAGAGACCCAGTACTTC
TRBV12-3/TRBV12-4,TRBD1,.,TRBJ1-2,CASSPRQGEGYTF,TGTGCCAGCAGTCCACGACAGGGGGAGGGCTACACCTTC
TRBV7-2,.,few,TRBJ2-7,CASSPVPSYEQYF,TGTGCCAGCTCCCCGGTGCCCTCCTACGAGCAGTACTTC
TRBV18,.,.,TRBJ1-1,CASSPQDSWGTEAFF,TGTGCCAGCTCACCACAGGACAGCTGGGGCACTGAAGCTTTCTTT
TRBV20-1,TRBD2,few,TRBJ2-5,CSASPTSGRARETQYF,TGCAGTGCTAGCCCCACTAGCGGGAGGGCCCGAGAGACCCAGTACTTC
TRBV9,.,few,TRBJ2-2,CASSVETGELFF,TGTGCCAGCAGCGTAGAAACCGGGGAGCTGTTTTTT
TRBV7-2,.,.,TRBJ1-6,CASSPEWIGSPLHF,TGTGCCAGCAGCCCCGAGTGGATTGGATCACCCCTCCACTTT
TRBV20-1,.,many,TRBJ2-5,CSARDLTVQETQYF,TGCAGTGCTAGAGATCTAACAGTTCAAGAGACCCAGTACTTC
TRBV20-1,TRBD2,many,TRBJ2-1,CSAILLAGDLYNEQFF,TGCAGTGCTATTCTACTAGCGGGAGATCTCTACAATGAGCAGTTCTTC
TRBV5-1,TRBD1,many,TRBJ2-3,CASSSDRWLKDTQYF,TGCGCCAGCAGCTCGGACAGGTGGCTCAAGGATACGCAGTATTTT
TRBV12-3/TRBV12-4,.,.,TRBJ2-1,CASSADGRRDEQFF,TGTGCCAGCAGTGCGGACGGTCGGAGGGATGAGCAGTTCTTC
TRBV12-3/TRBV12-4,.,.,TRBJ2-7,CASSWLGSLGEQYF,TGTGCCAGCAGCTGGCTTGGATCTTTAGGCGAGCAGTACTTC
TRBV10-3,.,.,TRBJ2-3,CAISDTNQPTDTQYF,TGTGCCATCAGTGATACTAACCAACCCACAGATACGCAGTATTTT
TRBV4-1,TRBD2,many,TRBJ2-1,CASSVREGTSEQFF,TGCGCCAGCAGCGTACGGGAGGGGACAAGTGAGCAGTTCTTC
TRBV20-1,TRBD1,.,TRBJ2-7,CSARGGTVYEQYF,TGCAGTGCTAGAGGGGGGACAGTCTACGAGCAGTACTTC
TRBV6-5,.,.,TRBJ2-1,CASSYGRGGITYNEQFF,TGTGCCAGCAGTTACGGACGGGGCGGGATAACCTACAATGAGCAGTTCTTC
TRBV5-1,.,.,TRBJ2-7,CASSAGPGYSYEQYF,TGCGCCAGCAGCGCCGGTCCAGGGTACTCCTACGAGCAGTACTTC